In this sample, the clone carrying this T cell receptor beta chain turned up a few times. TCRdb's copy holds only in-frame clones and misses some; the assay was immunoSEQ multiplex PCR. Counted here are approximately 200,000 clones, over 80% occurring once; the ten biggest clones make up approximately 5%. This sample is part of a study of blood T cell repertoires in COVID-19. The V gene lost 2 bases and the J gene lost 9 bases, with 8 bases spanning the gap. The CDR3 runs 13 residues. The germline CDR1 and CDR2 sequences are SGHTA and FQGNSA. Sequencing used peripheral blood. The chain links TRBV7-2 to TRBJ1-6, with D unresolved. This TCR was recovered from a human donor in a cohort sampled during active COVID-19. The CDR3: CASSLPGSSPLHF. In DNA, the CDR3 is TGTGCCAGCAGCTTACCCGGGAGTTCACCCCTCCACTTT. Full variable domain (rest looked up from reference TRBV7-2 and TRBJ1-6): GAGVSQSPSNKVTEKGKDVELRCDPISGHTALYWYRQSLGQGLEFLIYFQGNSAPDKSGLPSDRFSAERTGGSVSTLTIQRTQQEDSAVYLCASSLPGSSPLHFGNGTRLTVT.